The 23 T cell receptor beta chains given below trace back to one sample, sequenced in a study of CXCR3-negative and CXCR3-positive naive CD8 T cells. Through 5' RACE with UMI labels, the TRB cDNA libraries were prepared. For each CDR3 protein, TCRdb gives one entry from its re-call of the 5' RACE reads, without DNA. The ten top clones account for more than 7%, within a sample of 40,000 to 45,000 distinct CDR3 sequences. Sequencing input: memory CD8+ T cells from blood. The source is a human donor in good health. Some clones in this sample may be carry-over from other donors' samples.

CDR3 amino acids: CASSATASSYNEQFF. The chain uses TRBV7-9 and TRBJ2-1. Germline V gives CDR1 SEHNR, CDR2 FQNEAQ (reference sequence). The CDR3 sequence is 15 residues long.

This chain joins TRBV12-3 or TRBV12-4 and TRBJ2-1; TCRdb gives TRBD2 as the D gene, but with no DNA this cannot be confirmed. The CDR3 contains 14 residues. This chain's CDR3 is CASSFYLQSHEQFF.

V and J are TRBV5-6 and TRBJ1-5. Germline V gene data show CDR1 as SGHDT and CDR2 as YYEEEE. The CDR3 has 13 amino acids. This chain's CDR3 is CASSLSLGGVQHF.

The chain links TRBV4-2 to TRBJ2-1; TCRdb's D gene call, TRBD2, goes unchecked for lack of DNA. This CDR3 contains 16 residues. Looked up from germline, CDR1 is LGHNA and CDR2 is YNFKEQ. This CDR3 is CASSQVFQLADNEQFF.

The chain has TRBV28 and TRBJ2-1; there is no DNA to check the TCRdb D call of TRBD1. Germline CDR1 MDHEN, CDR2 SYDVKM. The CDR3 covers 17 residues. CDR3 protein: CASSPGTGDWSYNEQFF.

The rearrangement joins TRBV6-1 to TRBJ2-3; TCRdb names TRBD2, which stays unverified in the absence of DNA. This CDR3 comprises 14 residues. Germline assignment: CDR1 MNHNS and CDR2 SASEGT. CDR3 protein: CASLAGDPTDTQYF.

V and J are TRBV12-3 or TRBV12-4 and TRBJ2-5; TCRdb's D call, TRBD1, is unchecked because there is no DNA. This CDR3 comprises 15 residues. The CDR3 here is CASSFPGQGWETQYF.

The rearrangement uses TRBV9 and TRBJ1-5; TCRdb lists TRBD1, though no DNA is available to test this call. Per germline, CDR1 SGDLS and CDR2 YYNGEE. The CDR3 covers 14 residues. This CDR3 is CASSPGSLNQPQHF.

The chain combines TRBV29-1 with TRBJ2-2; TCRdb indicates TRBD1, and absent DNA this call remains unverified. The germline gives CDR1 SQVTM, CDR2 ANQGSEA. CDR3 length: 16 residues. CDR3 sequence: CSVEEGGGGVAGELFF.

This chain joins TRBV6-6 and TRBJ1-1; the TRBD1 assignment by TCRdb is unverifiable without DNA. Germline V gene lookup returns CDR1 MNHNY and CDR2 SVGAGI (reference sequence). The CDR3 spans 15 residues. The CDR3 is CASSPRPGLNTEAFF.

This chain joins TRBV21-1 and TRBJ2-7; TCRdb's assignment of TRBD2 cannot be checked, as there is no DNA. TRBV21-1 is termed a pseudogene. The CDR3 spans 14 residues. The CDR3 reads CASRGVPRSYEQYF.

The chain is built from TRBV12-3 or TRBV12-4 and TRBJ2-2; TCRdb lists TRBD2, though no DNA is available to test this call. The CDR3 has 15 amino acids. CDR3 region: CASNMGLAGTGELFF.

The chain recombines TRBV7-9 with TRBJ2-7; the D gene TCRdb calls, TRBD1, cannot be checked with no DNA. The CDR3 sequence is 14 residues long. In germline, CDR1 is SEHNR, CDR2 FQNEAQ (reference sequence). The CDR3 spells CASDSSGETYEQYF. Combining the CDR3 with reference TRBV7-9 and TRBJ2-7 gives the whole variable domain DTGVSQNPRHKITKRGQNVTFRCDPISEHNRLYWYRQTLGQGPEFLTYFQNEAQLEKSRLLSDRFSAERPKGSFSTLEIQRTEQGDSAMYLCASDSSGETYEQYFGPGTRLTVT.

The chain couples TRBV6-4 to TRBJ2-1. The CDR3 consists of 13 residues. Germline V gene sequence: CDR1 MRHNA, CDR2 SNTAGT. The CDR3 region is CASSPGSYNEQFF.

The J gene is TRBJ2-7, the V gene TRBV5-1; checking the TCRdb D call of TRBD2 is not possible without DNA. The CDR3 length is 13 residues. Germline V gene sequence: CDR1 SGHRS, CDR2 YFSETQ. The CDR3 sequence: CASSWGPRDEQYF.

The chain links TRBV12-3 or TRBV12-4 to TRBJ1-2. The CDR3 runs to 13 residues. The CDR3 reads CASSWGDPYGYTF.

V gene TRBV9 combines with J gene TRBJ2-7; TCRdb gives TRBD1 as the D gene, but with no DNA this cannot be confirmed. Germline V gene data show CDR1 as SGDLS and CDR2 as YYNGEE. The CDR3 extends over 16 amino acids. The chain's CDR3 is CASSAAGGATTYEQYF. Full variable domain (rest looked up from reference TRBV9 and TRBJ2-7): DSGVTQTPKHLITATGQRVTLRCSPRSGDLSVYWYQQSLDQGLQFLIQYYNGEERAKGNILERFSAQQFPDLHSELNLSSLELGDSALYFCASSAAGGATTYEQYFGPGTRLTVT.

This clonotype ranks as medium-sized (0.01 to 0.1%) in terms of frequency. This sequence joins TRBV6-4 and TRBJ1-1; TCRdb selects TRBD1, and the lack of DNA leaves this call unchecked. This CDR3 is built from 13 residues. Per germline, CDR1 MRHNA and CDR2 SNTAGT. The CDR3 is CASSEGAHTEAFF.

The V gene is TRBV20-1, the J gene TRBJ1-6. The CDR3 consists of 18 residues. The germline V gene has CDR1 DFQATT and CDR2 SNEGSKA (reference sequence). CDR3 residues: CSARDGPFGVAYNSPLHF.

This chain joins TRBV7-3 and TRBJ2-2; absent DNA, TCRdb's TRBD2 call cannot be checked. Germline loops: CDR1 SGHTA, CDR2 FQGTGA. This CDR3 region has 17 residues. The CDR3 protein is CASSLFGGMDYTGELFF.

The V call is TRBV29-1, the J call TRBJ2-5; with no DNA, the TCRdb D assignment of TRBD1 cannot be verified. CDR3 length equals 13 residues. Looked up from germline, CDR1 is SQVTM and CDR2 is ANQGSEA. The CDR3: CSVPRDYQETQYF.

CDR3 loop: CASSLGQGSSYEQYF. V usage is TRBV4-1 and J usage is TRBJ2-7; the D gene TCRdb calls, TRBD1, cannot be checked with no DNA. The CDR3 extends over 15 amino acids. CDR1 and CDR2 (germline): MGHRA, YSYEKL.

The chain joins TRBV13 to TRBJ1-5; TCRdb's D call of TRBD1 is untestable without DNA. The germline V gene has CDR1 PRHDT and CDR2 FYEKMQ (reference sequence). CDR3 length equals 15 residues. Here the CDR3 reads CASSLAASGGQPQHF. Filled out from reference TRBV13 and TRBJ1-5, the complete variable domain reads AAGVIQSPRHLIKEKRETATLKCYPIPRHDTVYWYQQGPGQDPQFLISFYEKMQSDKGSIPDRFSAQQFSDYHSELNMSSLELGDSALYFCASSLAASGGQPQHFGDGTRLSIL.